A single sample gave rise to the 28 T cell receptor beta chains below, sequenced in a study of T-cell memory formation after mild COVID-19 (dated by TCRdb to about 2021). Libraries came from 5' RACE. Sequencer: Illumina NovaSeq 6000. TCRdb itself trimmed the public reads at Q25 with fastp, ran MiXCR and retained productive beta chains. CDR3 protein sequences are deduplicated, and each keeps its most common genes and DNA. For this sample there are about 400,000 distinct CDR3 sequences; about 22% appear just once. The ten largest clones capture around 13% of the sample. Sequencing was carried out using PBMCs or a T cell subset sorted from them (not recorded which). The receptors here all came from an adult woman who had mild COVID-19 (a few samples of this study predate the infection). The sample titles of this study are shuffled in the database, so cell type and time point are left out; the donor was told from shared clones.

This clonotype was recorded a few times. The chain combines TRBV5-1 with TRBJ2-5, with 9 bases aligning to TRBD1. The CDR3 extends over 16 amino acids. Trimming removed 4 bases from V and 4 bases from J; junction bases left unmatched: 11. From germline, CDR1 is SGHRS and CDR2 YFSETQ. Here the CDR3 reads CASSGTGTGQRETQYF. Here the CDR3 DNA reads TGCGCCAGCAGCGGGACCGGGACAGGGCAAAGAGAGACCCAGTACTTC.

The table lists this clonotype with a few counts. This sequence joins TRBV29-1 and TRBJ2-3, with D possibly TRBD1 on 5 matching bases. CDR1 SQVTM and CDR2 ANQGSEA come from the germline V gene. Trimming left V 5 bases short and J 4 bases short, with 13 bases between. The CDR3 has 13 amino acids. The CDR3 loop reads CSVRAGKADTQYF. The DNA for the CDR3 is TGCAGCGTTCGCGCAGGGAAGGCAGATACGCAGTATTTT.

This clonotype was counted a few times. The V call is TRBV5-6, the J call TRBJ2-4, with 8 bases identical to TRBD2. The CDR3 has 13 residues. Trimming took 0 bases from V and 10 from J; bases not matched to a gene: 3. Germline values: CDR1 SGHDT, CDR2 YYEEEE. The CDR3: CASSLVRGGIQYF. CDR3 DNA sequence: TGTGCCAGCAGCTTGGTACGGGGGGGGATTCAGTACTTC.

The J gene is TRBJ2-5, the V gene TRBV12-3 or TRBV12-4; 7 nucleotides align to TRBD1. V lost 6 bases to trimming and J lost 2 bases; unmatched junction nucleotides: 6. The CDR3 totals 14 residues. CDR3 residues: CASSQSGGQETQYF. For the CDR3, the DNA is TGTGCCAGCAGCCAATCAGGGGGACAAGAGACCCAGTACTTC.

This sequence joins TRBV2 and TRBJ1-1, with D unresolved. This CDR3 region has 13 residues. V lost 7 bases, J lost 1 base, and 10 bases lay in between. Germline assignment: CDR1 SNHLY and CDR2 FYNNEI. CDR3 protein: CASTAGENTEAFF. For the CDR3, the DNA is TGTGCCAGCACGGCCGGAGAGAACACTGAAGCTTTCTTT.

This clonotype was picked up one time. The V gene is TRBV7-2, the J gene TRBJ2-1; no reliable D call. The CDR3 has 12 residues. The germline CDR1 and CDR2 sequences are SGHTA and FQGNSA. V was pared by 4 bases and J by 10 bases, with 11 bases between. The CDR3 nucleotides are TGTGCCAGCAGCTCAACGACACCGGAGCAGTTCTTC. It yields the protein CASSSTTPEQFF.

This clonotype came up a few times. V and J are TRBV5-4 and TRBJ2-1, with a possible D match to TRBD2 (5 bases). V lost 1 base and J 8 bases, leaving 16 bases between the germline ends. Germline values: CDR1 SGHNT, CDR2 YYREEE (reference sequence). The CDR3 is 15 residues long. The CDR3 region is CASSLRRVNTDEQFF. The CDR3 coding sequence is TGTGCCAGCAGCTTGCGGCGGGTGAATACCGATGAGCAGTTCTTC. Complete variable domain (other parts from reference TRBV5-4 and TRBJ2-1): ETGVTQSPTHLIKTRGQQVTLRCSSQSGHNTVSWYQQALGQGPQFIFQYYREEENGRGNFPPRFSGLQFPNYSSELNVNALELDDSALYLCASSLRRVNTDEQFFGPGTRLTVL.

The rearrangement joins TRBV7-3 to TRBJ2-1, with 13 nucleotides matching TRBD2. The junction had 9 bases not matched to a gene; V was cut back by 5 bases and J by 8 bases. The CDR3 is 16 amino acids. The germline V gene has CDR1 SGHTA and CDR2 FQGTGA. CDR3 sequence: CASSVSLAGGSHEQFF. The DNA for the CDR3 is TGTGCCAGCAGCGTTTCACTAGCGGGGGGGTCTCATGAGCAGTTCTTC.

The table lists this clonotype with a few counts. The chain employs TRBV7-6 and TRBJ2-5; 12 nucleotides align to TRBD2. Per germline, CDR1 SGHVS and CDR2 FNYEAQ. Germline trimming cut 4 bases from V and 4 bases from J; bases unmatched to any gene: 7. This CDR3 contains 16 residues. The CDR3 loop is CASSSWTSGIAETQYF. The CDR3, as DNA: TGTGCCAGCAGCTCCTGGACTAGCGGGATCGCAGAGACCCAGTACTTC. The variable domain in full, completed from reference TRBV7-6 and TRBJ2-5, reads GAGVSQSPRYKVTKRGQDVALRCDPISGHVSLYWYRQALGQGPEFLTYFNYEAQQDKSGLPNDRFSAERPEGSISTLTIQRTEQRDSAMYRCASSSWTSGIAETQYFGPGTRLLVL.

The rearrangement uses TRBV25-1 and TRBJ1-3, with D uncertain. The CDR3 totals 15 residues. Trimming took off 5 bases at V and 4 bases at J, with 15 bases between the two ends. Germline V gives CDR1 MGHDK, CDR2 SYGVNS. CDR3 bases: TGTGCCAGCAGTCGAGCTGACGGAGGGGGAAACACCATATATTTT. Residues: CASSRADGGGNTIYF. Full variable domain (outside the CDR3, taken from reference TRBV25-1 and TRBJ1-3): EADIYQTPRYLVIGTGKKITLECSQTMGHDKMYWYQQDPGMELHLIHYSYGVNSTEKGDLSSESTVSRIRTEHFPLTLESARPSHTSQYLCASSRADGGGNTIYFGEGSWLTVV.

V gene TRBV7-3 combines with J gene TRBJ2-2, with D perhaps assigned TRBD1 or TRBD2 (5 bases each). Germline lookup yields CDR1 SGHTA and CDR2 FQGTGA. This CDR3 has 15 residues. The V end lost 5 bases, the J end lost 9 bases, and 19 bases lay between the germline ends. The DNA for the CDR3 is TGTGCCAGCAGCCCCCAGGGCTCAGGGACCTGGGAGCTGTTTTTT. This sequence encodes CASSPQGSGTWELFF.

On this clonotype itself: A read error may produce the germline difference seen at one junction end. The V gene is TRBV12-3 or TRBV12-4, the J gene TRBJ1-2; a weak D match, TRBD1 (5 bases). CDR3 size: 14 residues. DNA for the CDR3: TGTGCCAGCACTTCACTGGGGGGAAGTTATGGCTACTCCTTC. Translating gives CASTSLGGSYGYSF.

The chain combines TRBV5-4 with TRBJ2-1; 7 nucleotides line up with TRBD2. Looked up from germline, CDR1 is SGHNT and CDR2 is YYREEE (reference sequence). Trimming cost V 4 bases and J 2 bases; bases outside gene matches: 9. The CDR3 spans 16 residues. CDR3 residues: CASSLGGGPPYNEQFF. For the CDR3, the DNA is TGTGCCAGCAGCCTGGGGGGGGGTCCCCCCTACAATGAGCAGTTCTTC.

There are a few counts of this clonotype. This chain joins TRBV19 and TRBJ1-1, with D possibly being TRBD1 (5 bases). In germline, CDR1 is LNHDA, CDR2 SQIVND (reference sequence). The CDR3 loop spans 10 amino acids. Trimming pared 5 bases from V and 11 bases from J, leaving 9 bases between. DNA for the CDR3: TGTGCCAGTAGTGCCAGGGACGCTTTCTTT. Protein sequence: CASSARDAFF. The complete variable domain, with remaining parts taken from reference TRBV19 and TRBJ1-1, reads DGGITQSPKYLFRKEGQNVTLSCEQNLNHDAMYWYRQDPGQGLRLIYYSQIVNDFQKGDIAEGYSVSREKKESFPLTVTSAQKNPTAFYLCASSARDAFFGQGTRLTVV.

The chain employs TRBV5-1 and TRBJ2-1, with D possibly matching TRBD1 (6 bases). Germline CDR1 reads SGHRS; CDR2 reads YFSETQ. The CDR3 has 17 amino acids. V lost 3 bases and J lost 8, with 24 bases in between. CDR3 sequence reads: CASSSPTGRPVWDEQFF. As DNA, the CDR3 is TGCGCCAGCAGCTCCCCGACAGGTCGCCCTGTCTGGGATGAGCAGTTCTTC. Variable domain in full (rest from reference TRBV5-1 and TRBJ2-1): KAGVTQTPRYLIKTRGQQVTLSCSPISGHRSVSWYQQTPGQGLQFLFEYFSETQRNKGNFPGRFSGRQFSNSRSEMNVSTLELGDSALYLCASSSPTGRPVWDEQFFGPGTRLTVL.

The gene calls are TRBV11-2 and TRBJ2-1; D may match TRBD1 or TRBD2 (5 bases each). The germline V gene encodes CDR1 SGHAT and CDR2 FQNNGV. The CDR3 consists of 14 residues. Between the trimmed V and J ends, which lost 4 bases and 10 bases, there was a span of 17 bases. DNA for the CDR3: TGTGCCAGCAGCTCCGTCCGGGGCCTGGGAGAGCAGTTCTTC. Protein product: CASSSVRGLGEQFF.

Only a few counts were recorded for this clonotype. This chain links TRBV7-2 with TRBJ1-2; no reliable D call. This CDR3 is built from 13 residues. Germline-derived CDR1 and CDR2 are SGHTA and FQGNSA. V lost 2 bases, J lost 0 bases, and 4 bases lay in between. As DNA, the CDR3 is TGTGCCAGCAGCTTAATTGCTAACTATGGCTACACCTTC. Amino acid sequence: CASSLIANYGYTF.

The chain recombines TRBV12-3 or TRBV12-4 with TRBJ2-5, with 7 nucleotides matching TRBD1. The V segment lost 6 bases and the J segment 1 base; nucleotides outside the gene matches: 2. This CDR3 has 13 residues. CDR3 nucleotide sequence: TGTGCCAGCAGGGGACAGATCCAAGAGACCCAGTACTTC. Translated: CASRGQIQETQYF.

The chain has TRBV5-4 and TRBJ2-2, with 8 bases identical to TRBD2. V dropped 3 bases and J dropped 1; count of bases not matched to a gene: 5. The CDR3 has 16 amino acids. Germline CDR1 and CDR2: SGHNT and YYREEE (reference sequence). The CDR3 reads CASSSGSGGNTGELFF. The CDR3, as DNA: TGTGCCAGCAGCTCCGGGAGCGGGGGGAACACCGGGGAGCTGTTTTTT.

The rearrangement links TRBV5-1 to TRBJ2-7; a possible D gene is TRBD2 (5 bases). Germline V gives CDR1 SGHRS, CDR2 YFSETQ. This CDR3 has 15 residues. V was cut by 1 base and J by 7 bases, with 18 bases left in between. CDR3 region: CASSLSGRPVLEQYF. CDR3 DNA: TGCGCCAGCAGCTTGAGCGGACGCCCAGTTCTTGAGCAGTACTTC.

The table lists this clonotype with a few counts. The chain is built from TRBV12-3 or TRBV12-4 and TRBJ2-7; TRBD1 matches at 10 bases. Losses at the gene ends were 4 bases for V and 6 bases for J; bases not matched to a gene: 9. The CDR3 is 15 amino acids. In nucleotides, the CDR3 is TGTGCCAGCAGTTCGACGGGACAGGGGAACATCGAGCAGTACTTC. Protein product: CASSSTGQGNIEQYF.

This rearrangement joins TRBV9 to TRBJ1-1; D unresolved. The CDR3 runs to 15 residues. With 0 bases removed from V and 1 base from J, the gap between germline ends came to 10 bases. Germline CDR1 SGDLS, CDR2 YYNGEE. CDR3 protein: CASSVGGGKNTEAFF. The CDR3 DNA reads TGTGCCAGCAGCGTAGGAGGCGGAAAGAACACTGAAGCTTTCTTT.

A few counts support this clonotype. V usage is TRBV18 and J usage is TRBJ2-7; the D gene could be TRBD1 or TRBD2 (5 bases each). V gave up 8 bases and J gave up 6 bases, with 26 bases separating them. The CDR3 loop spans 16 amino acids. Germline loops: CDR1 KGHSH, CDR2 LQKENI. DNA for the CDR3: TGTGCCAGCGCTCCGGGATTTGGGGGATTTTTGGGCGAGCAGTACTTC. It codes for CASAPGFGGFLGEQYF.

This clonotype was counted a few times. The V and J genes are TRBV20-1 and TRBJ1-4, with TRBD1 matching over 8 bases. The CDR3 length is 16 residues. V shed 3 bases and J 2 bases; nucleotides not matched to a gene: 8. Germline V gene lookup returns CDR1 DFQATT and CDR2 SNEGSKA (reference sequence). The CDR3 DNA is TGCAGTGCTAGGGCTCAGGGGGCAGGCACTAATGAAAAACTGTTTTTT. Translated: CSARAQGAGTNEKLFF.

This clonotype was observed many times. The CDR3 loop is CASSPTGHETQYF. CDR3 nucleotide sequence: TGTGCCAGCAGTCCGACAGGGCACGAGACCCAGTACTTC. V is TRBV12-3 or TRBV12-4 and J is TRBJ2-5, with 7 positions matching TRBD1. J lost 5 bases, V lost 5 bases, and 5 bases had no gene match. The CDR3 covers 13 residues.

The chain combines TRBV9 with TRBJ2-3, with D possibly matching TRBD2 (8 bases). This CDR3 has 15 amino acids. CDR1 SGDLS and CDR2 YYNGEE come from the germline V gene. V was trimmed by 4 bases and J by 7 bases, leaving 19 bases between them. CDR3 sequence reads: CASSTSGRGTNTQYF. The DNA of the CDR3 is TGTGCCAGCAGCACTAGCGGCAGGGGGACTAATACGCAGTATTTT.

V gene TRBV9 combines with J gene TRBJ2-5; 8 bases line up with TRBD2. The J segment lost 2 bases and the V segment lost 0 bases, leaving 6 bases of the junction unmatched. CDR1 is SGDLS and CDR2 is YYNGEE in the germline V gene. The CDR3 covers 16 residues. CDR3 residues: CASSVAGAGVQETQYF. The CDR3 bases are TGTGCCAGCAGCGTAGCGGGAGCGGGGGTACAAGAGACCCAGTACTTC. Together with reference TRBV9 and TRBJ2-5, the CDR3 gives the full variable domain: DSGVTQTPKHLITATGQRVTLRCSPRSGDLSVYWYQQSLDQGLQFLIQYYNGEERAKGNILERFSAQQFPDLHSELNLSSLELGDSALYFCASSVAGAGVQETQYFGPGTRLLVL.

This clonotype came up a few times. V is TRBV7-9 and J is TRBJ1-1, with 10 bases that match TRBD1. There are 14 residues in the CDR3. Germline CDR1 is SEHNR and CDR2 is FQNEAQ (reference sequence). V shed 4 bases and J 7 bases; nucleotides not matched to a gene: 6. The CDR3 is CASSSGTGADEAFF. As DNA, the CDR3 is TGTGCCAGCAGCTCGGGGACAGGGGCGGATGAAGCTTTCTTT.